This T cell receptor beta chain was sequenced in a study of blood T cell repertoires in COVID-19. This CDR3 spans 14 amino acids. Trimming took 5 bases from V and 6 from J; bases not matched to a gene: 5. The germline gives CDR1 LNHDA, CDR2 SQIVND (reference sequence). Using immunoSEQ multiplex PCR, the repertoire was profiled, and TCRdb retains in-frame clones only, with some absent. This table has 250,000 or so clones, 85% to 90% appearing once. The clonotype comes from an elderly man with acute or convalescent COVID-19. Sequencing was carried out using peripheral blood. V usage is TRBV19 and J usage is TRBJ2-2; 8 bases are a match to TRBD1. CDR3 nucleotides: TGTGCCAGTAGTGCCCACAGGGGGTCCGGGGAGCTGTTTTTT. Translating it yields CASSAHRGSGELFF.